Below are 6 T cell receptor beta chains sequenced from a single sample in a study of cytomegalovirus exposure and HLA in healthy donors. Profiling relied on immunoSEQ multiplex PCR, and the TCRdb table lists in-frame clones only, not all of them. The sample contains 200,000 to 250,000 clones, just over 85% of which appear only once. The source material was PBMCs. These TCRs come from a young woman in good health and CMV-seronegative.

This clone was seen a single time. V usage is TRBV4-1 and J usage is TRBJ2-6; D unclear. Germline V gene data show CDR1 as MGHRA and CDR2 as YSYEKL. V lost 7 bases and J lost 0, with 19 bases in between. The CDR3 has 18 residues. The CDR3 DNA is TGCGCCAGCAAAAAAGCTGCGGAGAATCACTCTGGGGCCAACGTCCTGACTTTC. Its translation is CASKKAAENHSGANVLTF.

In nucleotides, the CDR3 is TGTGCCAGCAGCGGGAGGGCCACAGATACGCAGTATTTT. It is translated as CASSGRATDTQYF. The chain couples TRBV6-4 to TRBJ2-3; 8 bases fit TRBD2. The J segment lost 2 bases and the V segment lost 6 bases, leaving 1 base of the junction unmatched. Germline CDR1 MRHNA, CDR2 SNTAGT. CDR3 length: 13 amino acids.

V usage is TRBV7-2 and J usage is TRBJ2-7; maybe TRBD2 (5 bases). The CDR3 spans 13 residues. The V end was cut by 5 bases, the J end by 3 bases, with 11 bases between. The V gene's germline CDR1 is SGHTA and CDR2 FQGNSA. The chain's CDR3 is CASSQRRGYEQYF. CDR3 bases: TGTGCCAGCAGCCAACGACGGGGCTACGAGCAGTACTTC. Based on the CDR3 plus reference TRBV7-2 and TRBJ2-7, the full variable domain is GAGVSQSPSNKVTEKGKDVELRCDPISGHTALYWYRQSLGQGLEFLIYFQGNSAPDKSGLPSDRFSAERTGGSVSTLTIQRTQQEDSAVYLCASSQRRGYEQYFGPGTRLTVT.

The rearrangement uses TRBV27 and TRBJ1-1; a possible D gene is TRBD1 (5 bases). In germline, CDR1 is MNHEY, CDR2 SMNVEV (reference sequence). Between the trimmed V and J ends, which lost 6 bases and 0 bases, there was a span of 8 bases. The CDR3 extends over 13 amino acids. Written as DNA, the CDR3 is TGTGCCAGCAGAAACAGGATGAACACTGAAGCTTTCTTT. As protein: CASRNRMNTEAFF.

The V call is TRBV5-6, the J call TRBJ1-1; the match to TRBD1 covers 9 bases. The V segment lost 0 bases and the J segment 5 bases; nucleotides outside the gene matches: 2. From germline, CDR1 is SGHDT and CDR2 YYEEEE. The CDR3 is made up of 14 amino acids. The DNA of the CDR3 is TGTGCCAGCAGCTTGGACAGGGGGCGAACTGAAGCTTTCTTT. Protein product: CASSLDRGRTEAFF.

With regard to this clone: One end of the junction fails to match germline, which may point to a read error. The chain couples TRBV28 to TRBJ2-7; 11 bases are a match to TRBD1. The CDR3 totals 13 residues. CDR1 and CDR2 from the germline V gene are MDHEN and SYDVKM. In DNA, the CDR3 is TGTGCCAGCGGCCTAATACGGGACAGGGGGAATAACTTC. It codes for CASGLIRDRGNNF. The full variable domain, rest sourced from reference TRBV28 and TRBJ2-7, is DVKVTQSSRYLVKRTGEKVFLECVQDMDHENMFWYRQDPGLGLRLIYFSYDVKMKEKGDIPEGYSVSREKKERFSLILESASTNQTSMYLCASGLIRDRGNNFGPGTRLTVT.